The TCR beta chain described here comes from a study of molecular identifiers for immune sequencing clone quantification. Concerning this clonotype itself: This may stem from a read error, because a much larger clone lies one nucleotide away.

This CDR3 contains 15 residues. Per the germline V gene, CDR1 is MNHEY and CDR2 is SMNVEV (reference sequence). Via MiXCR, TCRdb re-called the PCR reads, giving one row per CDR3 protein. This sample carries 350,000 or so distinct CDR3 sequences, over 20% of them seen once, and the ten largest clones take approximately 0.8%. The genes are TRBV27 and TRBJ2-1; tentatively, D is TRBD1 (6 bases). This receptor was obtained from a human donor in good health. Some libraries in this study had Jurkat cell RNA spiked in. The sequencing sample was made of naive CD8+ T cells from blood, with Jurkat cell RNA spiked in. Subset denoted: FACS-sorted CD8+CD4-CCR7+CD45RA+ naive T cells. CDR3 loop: CVTLPPDRFYNEQFF. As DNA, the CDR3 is TGTGTCACCCTCCCTCCCGACAGGTTCTACAATGAGCAGTTCTTC.